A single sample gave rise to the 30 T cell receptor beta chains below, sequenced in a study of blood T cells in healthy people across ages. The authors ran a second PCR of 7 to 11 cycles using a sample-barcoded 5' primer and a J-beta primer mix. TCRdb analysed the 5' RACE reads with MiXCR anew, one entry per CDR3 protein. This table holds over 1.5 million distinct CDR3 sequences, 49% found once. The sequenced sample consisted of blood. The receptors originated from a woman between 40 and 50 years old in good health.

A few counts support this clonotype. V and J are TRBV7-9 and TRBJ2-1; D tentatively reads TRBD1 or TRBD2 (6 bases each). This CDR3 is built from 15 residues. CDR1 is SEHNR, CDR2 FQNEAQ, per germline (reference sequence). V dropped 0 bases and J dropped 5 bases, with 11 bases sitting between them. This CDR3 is CASSLAGGHNNEQFF. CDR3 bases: TGTGCCAGCAGCTTAGCGGGGGGCCACAACAATGAGCAGTTCTTC.

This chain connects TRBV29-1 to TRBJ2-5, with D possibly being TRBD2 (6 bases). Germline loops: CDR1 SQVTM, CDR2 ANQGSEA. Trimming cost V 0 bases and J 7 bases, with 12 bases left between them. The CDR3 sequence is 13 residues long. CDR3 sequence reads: CSVEEVGGGTQYF. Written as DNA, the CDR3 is TGCAGCGTTGAAGAGGTCGGGGGAGGGACCCAGTACTTC.

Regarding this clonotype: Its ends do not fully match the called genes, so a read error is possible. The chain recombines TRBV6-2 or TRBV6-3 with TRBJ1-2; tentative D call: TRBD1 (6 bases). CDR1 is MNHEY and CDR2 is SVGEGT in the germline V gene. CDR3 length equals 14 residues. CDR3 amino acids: CASCYQDSIYGYTF. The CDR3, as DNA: TGTGCCAGCTGTTACCAGGACAGCATCTATGGCTACACCTTC.

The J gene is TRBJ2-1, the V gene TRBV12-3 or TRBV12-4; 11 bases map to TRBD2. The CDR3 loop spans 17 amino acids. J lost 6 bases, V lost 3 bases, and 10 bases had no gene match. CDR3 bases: TGTGCCAGCAGTTTGGGGGGGGTAGGACTAGCGGGCAATGAGCAGTTCTTC. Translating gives CASSLGGVGLAGNEQFF.

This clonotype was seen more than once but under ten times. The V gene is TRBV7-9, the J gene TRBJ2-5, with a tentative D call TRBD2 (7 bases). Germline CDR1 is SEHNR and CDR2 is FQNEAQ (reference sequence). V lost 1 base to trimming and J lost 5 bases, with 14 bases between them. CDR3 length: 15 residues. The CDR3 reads CASSLVGGPGETQYF. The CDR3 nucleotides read TGTGCCAGCAGCTTAGTCGGGGGGCCGGGTGAGACCCAGTACTTC.

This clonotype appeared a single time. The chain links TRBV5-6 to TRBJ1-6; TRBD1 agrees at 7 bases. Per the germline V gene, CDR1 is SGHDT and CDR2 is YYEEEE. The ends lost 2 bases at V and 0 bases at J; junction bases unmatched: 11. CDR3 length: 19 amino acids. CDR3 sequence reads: CASSLFYGTESSYNSPLHF. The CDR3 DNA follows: TGTGCCAGCAGCTTATTTTATGGGACAGAGAGCTCCTATAATTCACCCCTCCACTTT. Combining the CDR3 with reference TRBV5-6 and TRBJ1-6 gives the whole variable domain DAGVTQSPTHLIKTRGQQVTLRCSPKSGHDTVSWYQQALGQGPQFIFQYYEEEERQRGNFPDRFSGHQFPNYSSELNVNALLLGDSALYLCASSLFYGTESSYNSPLHFGNGTRLTVT.

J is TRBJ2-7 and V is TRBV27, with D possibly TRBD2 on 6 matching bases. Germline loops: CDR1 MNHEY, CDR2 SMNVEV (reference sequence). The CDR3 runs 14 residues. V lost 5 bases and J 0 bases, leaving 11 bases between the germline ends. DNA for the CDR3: TGTGCCAGCAGTCCCTGGGAGGTCTCCTACGAGCAGTACTTC. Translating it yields CASSPWEVSYEQYF.

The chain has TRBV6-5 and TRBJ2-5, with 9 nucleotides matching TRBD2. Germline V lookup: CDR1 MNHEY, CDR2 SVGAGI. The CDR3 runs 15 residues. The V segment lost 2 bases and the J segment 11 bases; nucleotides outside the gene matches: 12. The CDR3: CASSYPGTSSNEQYF. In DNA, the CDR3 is TGTGCCAGCAGTTACCCCGGGACTAGCAGCAATGAGCAGTACTTC.

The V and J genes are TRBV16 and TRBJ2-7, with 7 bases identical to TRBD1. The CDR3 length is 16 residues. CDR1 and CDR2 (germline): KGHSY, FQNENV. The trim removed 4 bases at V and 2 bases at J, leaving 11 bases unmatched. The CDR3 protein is CASSLLPPGQTYEQYF. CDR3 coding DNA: TGTGCCAGCAGCCTCTTGCCCCCGGGACAGACCTACGAGCAGTACTTC.

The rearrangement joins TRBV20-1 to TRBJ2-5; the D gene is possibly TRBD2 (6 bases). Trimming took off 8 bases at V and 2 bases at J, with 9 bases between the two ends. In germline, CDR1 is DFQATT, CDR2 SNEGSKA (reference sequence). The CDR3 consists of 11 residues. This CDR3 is CSTGTQETQYF. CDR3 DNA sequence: TGCAGTACCGGGACTCAAGAGACCCAGTACTTC.

The CDR3 spells CASSQPSGADGNIQYF. CDR3 DNA sequence: TGTGCCAGCAGCCAGCCGTCGGGGGCGGATGGAAACATTCAGTACTTC. The V and J genes are TRBV7-9 and TRBJ2-4, with D tentatively TRBD1 or TRBD2 (6 bases each). The CDR3 is 16 residues long. Germline CDR1 and CDR2: SEHNR and FQNEAQ (reference sequence). V was trimmed by 5 bases and J by 6 bases, leaving 20 bases between them.

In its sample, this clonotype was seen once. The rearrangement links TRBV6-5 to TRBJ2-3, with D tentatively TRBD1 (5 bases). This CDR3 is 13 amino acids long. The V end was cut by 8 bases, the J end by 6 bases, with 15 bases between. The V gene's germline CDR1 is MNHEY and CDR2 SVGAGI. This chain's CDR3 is CASAPRERDTQYF. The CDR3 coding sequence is TGTGCCAGCGCTCCCAGGGAACGGGATACGCAGTATTTT.

Here the CDR3 DNA reads TGTGCCAGCAGTGGGCGGGACGCCACGTACCACGAGCAGTACTTC. This sequence encodes CASSGRDATYHEQYF. This sequence joins TRBV6-6 and TRBJ2-7, with D maybe TRBD2 (6 bases). The CDR3 is made up of 15 amino acids. The V end lost 5 bases, the J end lost 5 bases, and 19 bases lay between the germline ends. CDR1 MNHNY and CDR2 SVGAGI come from the germline V gene (reference sequence).

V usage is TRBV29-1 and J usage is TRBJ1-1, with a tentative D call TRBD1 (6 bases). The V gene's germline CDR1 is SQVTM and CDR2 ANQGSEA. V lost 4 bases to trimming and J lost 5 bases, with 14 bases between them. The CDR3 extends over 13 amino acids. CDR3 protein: CSVVRGAGTEAFF. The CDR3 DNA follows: TGCAGCGTTGTAAGGGGGGCGGGTACTGAAGCTTTCTTT.

As DNA, the CDR3 is TGTGCCAGCAGCTTAGTCCGGGACAGCACTTACAATGAGCAGTTCTTC. Its translation is CASSLVRDSTYNEQFF. The chain is built from TRBV7-2 and TRBJ2-1, with 7 bases fitting TRBD1. The CDR3 sequence is 16 residues long. Germline CDR1 and CDR2: SGHTA and FQGNSA. The ends lost 1 base at V and 4 bases at J; junction bases unmatched: 7.

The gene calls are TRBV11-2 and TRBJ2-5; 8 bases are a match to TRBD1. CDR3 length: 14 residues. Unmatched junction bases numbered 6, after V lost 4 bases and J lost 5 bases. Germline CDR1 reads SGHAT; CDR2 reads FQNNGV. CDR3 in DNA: TGTGCCAGCAGCTGGACAGGGTTTGCCGAGACCCAGTACTTC. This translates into CASSWTGFAETQYF.

The CDR3 bases are TGCGCCAGCAGCCAAGCGGCAGGGAATTCACCCCTCCACTTT. It translates to CASSQAAGNSPLHF. The chain links TRBV4-1 to TRBJ1-6; possibly TRBD1 for D (5 bases). Trimming removed 1 base at V and 7 bases at J, with 8 bases between. The CDR3 contains 14 residues. Germline V CDR1 and CDR2: MGHRA, YSYEKL.

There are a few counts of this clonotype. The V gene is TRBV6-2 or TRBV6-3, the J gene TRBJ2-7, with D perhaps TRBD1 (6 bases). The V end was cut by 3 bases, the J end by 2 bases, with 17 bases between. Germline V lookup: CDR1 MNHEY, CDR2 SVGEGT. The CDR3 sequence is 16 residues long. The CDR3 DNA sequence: TGTGCCAGCAGTTATTCCGGGACACATATTACCTACGAGCAGTACTTC. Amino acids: CASSYSGTHITYEQYF.

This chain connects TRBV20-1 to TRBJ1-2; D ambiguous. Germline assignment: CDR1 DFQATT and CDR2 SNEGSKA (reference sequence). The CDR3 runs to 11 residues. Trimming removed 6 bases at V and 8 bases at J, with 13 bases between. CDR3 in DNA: TGCAGTGCAGCGCCTGCGGGGGGCTACACCTTC. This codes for CSAAPAGGYTF.

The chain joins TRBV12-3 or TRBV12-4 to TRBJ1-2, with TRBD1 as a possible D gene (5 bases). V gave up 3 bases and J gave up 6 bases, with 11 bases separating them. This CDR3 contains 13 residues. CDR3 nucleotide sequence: TGTGCCAGCAGTTTGGTCGGACACAATGGCTACACCTTC. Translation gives CASSLVGHNGYTF.

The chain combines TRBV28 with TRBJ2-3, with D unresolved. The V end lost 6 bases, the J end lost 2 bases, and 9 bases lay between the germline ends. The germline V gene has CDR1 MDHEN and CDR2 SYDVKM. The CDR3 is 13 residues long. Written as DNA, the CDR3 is TGTGCCAGCAGCGGAACCGCCACAGATACGCAGTATTTT. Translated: CASSGTATDTQYF.

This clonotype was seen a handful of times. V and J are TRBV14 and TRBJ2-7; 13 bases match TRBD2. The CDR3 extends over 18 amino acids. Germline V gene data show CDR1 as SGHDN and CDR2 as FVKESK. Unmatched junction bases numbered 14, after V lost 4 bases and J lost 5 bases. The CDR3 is CASSLSGQLAGGPHEQYF. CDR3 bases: TGTGCCAGCAGCCTTTCGGGACAACTAGCGGGGGGGCCCCACGAGCAGTACTTC.

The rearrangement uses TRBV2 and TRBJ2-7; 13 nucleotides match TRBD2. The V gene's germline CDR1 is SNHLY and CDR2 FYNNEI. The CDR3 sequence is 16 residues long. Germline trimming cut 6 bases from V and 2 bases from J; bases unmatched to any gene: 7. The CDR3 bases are TGTGCCAGCAGCAACGGACTAGCGGGGGAAACCTACGAGCAGTACTTC. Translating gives CASSNGLAGETYEQYF.

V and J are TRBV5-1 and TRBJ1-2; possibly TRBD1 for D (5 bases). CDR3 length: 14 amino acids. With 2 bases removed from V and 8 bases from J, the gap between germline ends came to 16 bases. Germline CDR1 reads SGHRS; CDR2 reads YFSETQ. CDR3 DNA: TGCGCCAGCAGCTTAGGTCAGGGAGCTGCGGGCTACACCTTC. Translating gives CASSLGQGAAGYTF.

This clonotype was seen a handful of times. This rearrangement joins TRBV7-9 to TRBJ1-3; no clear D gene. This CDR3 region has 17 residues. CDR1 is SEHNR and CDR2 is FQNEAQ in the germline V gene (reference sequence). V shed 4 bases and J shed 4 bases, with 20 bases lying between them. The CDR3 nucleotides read TGTGCCAGCAGCTCGACCCAAGCCTCCGCGGGGGGAAACACCATATATTTT. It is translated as CASSSTQASAGGNTIYF.

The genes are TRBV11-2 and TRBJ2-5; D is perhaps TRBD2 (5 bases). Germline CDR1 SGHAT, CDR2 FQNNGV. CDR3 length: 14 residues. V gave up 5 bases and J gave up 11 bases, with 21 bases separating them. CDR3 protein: CASSPAPGRWEQYF. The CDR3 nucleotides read TGTGCCAGCAGCCCTGCTCCAGGACGCTGGGAGCAGTACTTC.

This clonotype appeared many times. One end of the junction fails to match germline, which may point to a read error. The CDR3 sequence is CASSRRQGQETQYF. As DNA, the CDR3 is TGCGCCAGCAGCCGACGACAGGGGCAGGAGACCCAGTACTTC. This chain links TRBV28 with TRBJ2-5, with 8 bases lining up with TRBD1. The CDR3 contains 14 residues. The germline gives CDR1 MDHEN, CDR2 SYDVKM. Using reference TRBV28 and TRBJ2-5 for the parts outside the CDR3, the full variable domain is DVKVTQSSRYLVKRTGEKVFLECVQDMDHENMFWYRQDPGLGLRLIYFSYDVKMKEKGDIPEGYSVSREKKERFSLILESASTNQTSMYLCASSRRQGQETQYFGPGTRLLVL.

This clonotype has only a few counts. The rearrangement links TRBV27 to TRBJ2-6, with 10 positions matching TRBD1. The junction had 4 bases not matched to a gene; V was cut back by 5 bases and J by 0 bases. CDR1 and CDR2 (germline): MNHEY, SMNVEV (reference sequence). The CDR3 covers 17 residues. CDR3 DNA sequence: TGTGCCAGCAGTCGCAGGGACAGGGGCTCTGGGGCCAACGTCCTGACTTTC. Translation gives CASSRRDRGSGANVLTF.

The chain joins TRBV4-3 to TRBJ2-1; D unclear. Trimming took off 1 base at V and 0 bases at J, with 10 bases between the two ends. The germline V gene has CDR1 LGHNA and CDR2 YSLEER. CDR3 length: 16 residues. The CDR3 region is CASSQALSNSYNEQFF. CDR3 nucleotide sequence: TGCGCCAGCAGCCAAGCCCTATCAAACTCCTACAATGAGCAGTTCTTC.

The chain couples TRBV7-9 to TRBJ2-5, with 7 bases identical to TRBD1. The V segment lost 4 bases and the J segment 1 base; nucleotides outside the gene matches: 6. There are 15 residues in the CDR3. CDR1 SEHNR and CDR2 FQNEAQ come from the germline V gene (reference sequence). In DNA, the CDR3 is TGTGCCAGCAGCTCGGGACAGCAATTCCAAGAGACCCAGTACTTC. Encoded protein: CASSSGQQFQETQYF.